This TCR beta chain comes out of a study of blood T cell repertoires in COVID-19. Background on the study: Collection of acute and convalescent COVID-19 samples took place in the United States, Italy and Spain. Sample material is recorded as cDNA or gDNA derived from T cells, B-cell-depleted T cells, or PBMCs.

In the authors' methods: Counts of nucleated cells, estimated from reference gene primer amplification, were obtained. Sequencing was performed with immunoSEQ multiplex PCR; in TCRdb, only in-frame clones are kept and a portion is missing. V, J and clone size reflect that table, while D and trimming were determined from the DNA. This sample has around 160,000 clones, with around four fifths found just once. The CDR3 length is 12 residues. Germline V gene lookup returns CDR1 SNHLY and CDR2 FYNNEI. The V segment lost 7 bases and the J segment 6 bases; nucleotides outside the gene matches: 3. This receptor was taken from a human donor in a cohort sampled during active COVID-19. The chain combines TRBV2 with TRBJ1-2, with 9 bases lining up with TRBD1. Material: peripheral blood. CDR3: CASTRTGDGYTF. The CDR3 DNA reads as TGTGCCAGCACCCGGACAGGGGATGGCTACACCTTC. Filled out from reference TRBV2 and TRBJ1-2, the complete variable domain reads EPEVTQTPSHQVTQMGQEVILRCVPISNHLYFYWYRQILGQKVEFLVSFYNNEISEKSEIFDDQFSVERPDGSNFTLKIRSTKLEDSAMYFCASTRTGDGYTFGSGTRLTVV.